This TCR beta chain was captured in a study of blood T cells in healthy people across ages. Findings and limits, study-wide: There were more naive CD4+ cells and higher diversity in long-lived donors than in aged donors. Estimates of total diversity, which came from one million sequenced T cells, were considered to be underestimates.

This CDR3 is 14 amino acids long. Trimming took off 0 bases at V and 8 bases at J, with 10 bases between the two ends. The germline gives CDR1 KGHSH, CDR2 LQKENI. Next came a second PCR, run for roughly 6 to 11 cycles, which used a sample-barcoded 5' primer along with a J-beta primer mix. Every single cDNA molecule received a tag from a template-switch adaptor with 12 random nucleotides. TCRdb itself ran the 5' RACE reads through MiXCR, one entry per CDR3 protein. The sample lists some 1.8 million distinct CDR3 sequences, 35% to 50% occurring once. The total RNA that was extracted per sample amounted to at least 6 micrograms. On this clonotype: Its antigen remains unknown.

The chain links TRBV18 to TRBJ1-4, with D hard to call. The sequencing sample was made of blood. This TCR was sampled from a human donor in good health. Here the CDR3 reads CASSPPTNIEKLFF. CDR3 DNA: TGTGCCAGCTCACCACCTACCAACATCGAAAAACTGTTTTTT.